Shown below are 18 T cell receptor beta chains from a single sample sequenced in a study of cytomegalovirus exposure and HLA in healthy donors (dated by TCRdb to the late 2010s). Library generation was performed with the immunoSEQ multiplex PCR assay. The multiplex PCR relied on a mix of 60 forward primers for TCR Vbeta segments and 13 reverse primers for TCR Jbeta segments. This is the immuneACCESS table as TCRdb keeps it, with only in-frame sequences that have V and J called. A part of the clones is gone; compared with another copy, unresolved V genes explain less than half, and the rest is unexplained. The sample table shows 85,000 to 120,000 clones, and around 60% are seen once. The biggest ten clones account for around 5% of the sample. Specimen: PBMCs. These receptors all stem from a human donor in good health.

This chain links TRBV27 with TRBJ1-2; TRBD1 aligns across 8 bases. Germline assignment: CDR1 MNHEY and CDR2 SMNVEV (reference sequence). The trim removed 6 bases at V and 8 bases at J, leaving 8 bases unmatched. This CDR3 spans 13 amino acids. The CDR3 here is CASRKTGEWGYTF. The DNA for the CDR3 is TGTGCCAGCAGAAAGACAGGGGAATGGGGCTACACCTTC.

The table lists this clone with a few counts. CDR3 sequence: CASSLTGQYTGELFF. The CDR3 region has the DNA TGTGCCAGCAGCTTAACAGGCCAGTACACCGGGGAGCTGTTTTTT. This chain connects TRBV7-2 to TRBJ2-2; tentatively, D is TRBD1 (5 bases). This CDR3 comprises 15 residues. CDR1 SGHTA and CDR2 FQGNSA come from the germline V gene. V was trimmed by 2 bases and J by 3 bases, leaving 10 bases between them.

This chain connects TRBV13 to TRBJ2-1; D perhaps matches TRBD1 (6 bases). With 2 bases removed from V and 8 bases from J, the gap between germline ends came to 16 bases. The CDR3 is 15 residues long. Germline values: CDR1 PRHDT, CDR2 FYEKMQ (reference sequence). The CDR3 DNA follows: TGTGCCAGCAGCTTATGGGGCACAGGGAGTGATGAGCAGTTCTTC. Translated: CASSLWGTGSDEQFF.

The chain combines TRBV7-6 with TRBJ2-7, with 15 bases that match TRBD2. Trimming took 5 bases from V and 1 from J; bases not matched to a gene: 9. CDR3 size: 18 residues. Germline V gives CDR1 SGHVS, CDR2 FNYEAQ. The chain's CDR3 is CASSPGLAGGLGSYEQYF. As DNA, the CDR3 is TGTGCCAGCAGCCCGGGACTAGCGGGAGGACTAGGGTCCTACGAGCAGTACTTC.

The chain is built from TRBV29-1 and TRBJ2-1, with D possibly being TRBD2 (5 bases). Germline V gene data show CDR1 as SQVTM and CDR2 as ANQGSEA. This CDR3 is 12 amino acids long. Trimming removed 4 bases from V and 15 bases from J, with 19 bases in between. In nucleotides, the CDR3 is TGCAGCGTTGTCTGGGGAGATCGTGCGGCGTTCTTC. Translation: CSVVWGDRAAFF.

The count of this clone is one. The rearrangement joins TRBV12-5 to TRBJ2-1; D is possibly TRBD2 (6 bases). Germline lookup yields CDR1 LGHNT and CDR2 FRNRAP. Trimming stripped 6 bases from V and 4 bases from J, with 19 bases between. This CDR3 is built from 16 residues. CDR3 protein: CASGSSRLAVYNEQFF. The CDR3 coding sequence is TGTGCTAGTGGATCCTCCCGATTAGCGGTATACAATGAGCAGTTCTTC. Full variable domain (outside the CDR3, taken from reference TRBV12-5 and TRBJ2-1): DARVTQTPRHKVTEMGQEVTMRCQPILGHNTVFWYRQTMMQGLELLAYFRNRAPLDDSGMPKDRFSAEMPDATLATLKIQPSEPRDSAVYFCASGSSRLAVYNEQFFGPGTRLTVL.

This clone was observed a handful of times. The chain recombines TRBV2 with TRBJ2-2; maybe TRBD1 (5 bases). The germline V and J ends were trimmed by 6 bases and 4 bases, with 9 bases remaining between them. The CDR3 is made up of 13 amino acids. CDR1 and CDR2 from the germline V gene are SNHLY and FYNNEI. CDR3 nucleotide sequence: TGTGCCAGCAGCGCAGGGCTCACCGGGGAGCTGTTTTTT. Its translation: CASSAGLTGELFF. The whole variable domain, filled in from reference TRBV2 and TRBJ2-2, reads EPEVTQTPSHQVTQMGQEVILRCVPISNHLYFYWYRQILGQKVEFLVSFYNNEISEKSEIFDDQFSVERPDGSNFTLKIRSTKLEDSAMYFCASSAGLTGELFFGEGSRLTVL.

The CDR3 DNA reads as TGTGCCAGCAGCCCACAGGGGGCCGGGGCTGAAGCTTTCTTT. Its protein product is CASSPQGAGAEAFF. The rearrangement links TRBV5-6 to TRBJ1-1; 9 positions agree with TRBD1. Per the germline V gene, CDR1 is SGHDT and CDR2 is YYEEEE. The V segment lost 4 bases and the J segment 6 bases; nucleotides outside the gene matches: 7. The CDR3 is 14 amino acids.

The chain employs TRBV11-3 and TRBJ2-2; 7 nucleotides match TRBD1. This CDR3 comprises 15 residues. V was pared by 5 bases and J by 3 bases, with 6 bases of the junction left unmatched. Germline assignment: CDR1 SGHNT and CDR2 YENEEA. Here the CDR3 reads CASSKGGADTGELFF. Here the CDR3 DNA reads TGTGCCAGCAGCAAAGGGGGCGCGGACACCGGGGAGCTGTTTTTT. Together with reference TRBV11-3 and TRBJ2-2, the CDR3 gives the full variable domain: EAGVVQSPRYKIIEKKQPVAFWCNPISGHNTLYWYLQNLGQGPELLIRYENEEAVDDSQLPKDRFSAERLKGVDSTLKIQPAELGDSAVYLCASSKGGADTGELFFGEGSRLTVL.

V and J are TRBV2 and TRBJ2-1, with 7 bases that match TRBD2. The V gene's germline CDR1 is SNHLY and CDR2 FYNNEI. The CDR3 loop spans 12 amino acids. Losses at the gene ends were 9 bases for V and 7 bases for J; bases not matched to a gene: 6. The CDR3 nucleotides are TGTGCCAGTATAGGGACTACTAATGAGCAGTTCTTC. Amino acid sequence: CASIGTTNEQFF.

The V gene is TRBV6-1, the J gene TRBJ2-1; D gene uncertain. V dropped 6 bases and J dropped 10 bases, with 13 bases sitting between them. Germline-derived CDR1 and CDR2 are MNHNS and SASEGT. This CDR3 contains 12 residues. CDR3 amino acids: CASSVRGWEQFF. The DNA for the CDR3 is TGTGCCAGCAGCGTCCGCGGTTGGGAGCAGTTCTTC.

This clone turned up a few times. CDR3 sequence (DNA): TGCAGCGTTGAAGCACCCGGGGGGGAGACCCAGTACTTC. The encoded protein is CSVEAPGGETQYF. The rearrangement links TRBV29-1 to TRBJ2-5, with 7 bases lining up with TRBD2. The CDR3 loop spans 13 amino acids. Germline V gene sequence: CDR1 SQVTM, CDR2 ANQGSEA. V shed 1 base and J 5 bases; nucleotides not matched to a gene: 4.

The rearrangement uses TRBV6-1 and TRBJ2-7; perhaps TRBD2 as D (5 bases). Germline CDR1 is MNHNS and CDR2 is SASEGT. CDR3 size: 14 residues. Trimming left V 6 bases short and J 0 bases short, with 12 bases between. The chain's CDR3 is CASSAGFGSYEQYF. The CDR3 nucleotides read TGTGCCAGCAGCGCGGGCTTCGGCTCCTACGAGCAGTACTTC.

This clone was detected only a few times. The CDR3 reads CAWNDRVSGYTF. The CDR3 DNA reads TGTGCCTGGAATGACAGGGTTAGCGGCTACACCTTC. The rearrangement uses TRBV30 and TRBJ1-2; 7 positions agree with TRBD1. The CDR3 sequence is 12 residues long. Germline loops: CDR1 GTSNPN, CDR2 SVGIG (reference sequence). Trimming at V came to 4 bases and at J to 8 bases, leaving 7 bases not matched to a gene.

This clone was seen only once. This chain joins TRBV7-9 and TRBJ2-3; 7 bases align to TRBD2. This CDR3 has 16 residues. From germline, CDR1 is SEHNR and CDR2 FQNEAQ (reference sequence). V shed 4 bases and J 2 bases; nucleotides not matched to a gene: 9. The CDR3 DNA follows: TGTGCCAGCAGCTCCACCATAGCGGGCCCCACAGATACGCAGTATTTT. Translation: CASSSTIAGPTDTQYF.

This chain links TRBV6-5 with TRBJ2-1; 10 bases fit TRBD1. V lost 7 bases and J lost 8; bases outside the gene matches: 8. Germline CDR1 and CDR2: MNHEY and SVGAGI. The length of the CDR3 is 14 residues. In DNA form, the CDR3 reads TGTGCCAGCATGCGAACGGGACAGGGGCATGAGCAGTTCTTC. Residues: CASMRTGQGHEQFF.

The gene calls are TRBV29-1 and TRBJ2-1, with TRBD2 identical over 11 bases. The J segment lost 4 bases and the V segment lost 6 bases, leaving 8 bases of the junction unmatched. Germline-derived CDR1 and CDR2 are SQVTM and ANQGSEA. This CDR3 is 15 amino acids long. Here the CDR3 reads CSVDPSGRSYNEQFF. The DNA of the CDR3 is TGCAGCGTGGACCCTAGCGGGAGGTCGTACAATGAGCAGTTCTTC.

The chain recombines TRBV28 with TRBJ2-7; 8 bases are a match to TRBD1. Trimming removed 4 bases from V and 0 bases from J; junction bases left unmatched: 11. CDR3 length equals 17 residues. Germline V gives CDR1 MDHEN, CDR2 SYDVKM. CDR3 loop: CASSSILTGALSYEQYF. The DNA of the CDR3 is TGTGCCAGCAGTTCTATATTGACAGGGGCTCTCTCCTACGAGCAGTACTTC.